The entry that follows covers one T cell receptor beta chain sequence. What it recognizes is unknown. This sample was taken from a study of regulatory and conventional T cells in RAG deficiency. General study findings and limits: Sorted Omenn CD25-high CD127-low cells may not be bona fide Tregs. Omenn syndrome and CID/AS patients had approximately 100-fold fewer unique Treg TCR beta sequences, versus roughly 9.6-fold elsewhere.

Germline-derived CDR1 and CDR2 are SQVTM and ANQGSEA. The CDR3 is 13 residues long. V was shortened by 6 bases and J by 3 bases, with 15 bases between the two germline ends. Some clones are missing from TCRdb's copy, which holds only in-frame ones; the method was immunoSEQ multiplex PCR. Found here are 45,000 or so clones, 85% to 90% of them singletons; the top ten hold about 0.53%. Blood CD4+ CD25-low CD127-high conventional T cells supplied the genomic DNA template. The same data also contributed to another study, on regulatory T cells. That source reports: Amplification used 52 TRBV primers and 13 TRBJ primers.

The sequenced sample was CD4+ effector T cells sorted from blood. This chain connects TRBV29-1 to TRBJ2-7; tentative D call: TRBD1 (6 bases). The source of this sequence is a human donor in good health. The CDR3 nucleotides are TGCAGCGTGACAGGCGTGCGGTTCTACGAGCAGTACTTC. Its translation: CSVTGVRFYEQYF.